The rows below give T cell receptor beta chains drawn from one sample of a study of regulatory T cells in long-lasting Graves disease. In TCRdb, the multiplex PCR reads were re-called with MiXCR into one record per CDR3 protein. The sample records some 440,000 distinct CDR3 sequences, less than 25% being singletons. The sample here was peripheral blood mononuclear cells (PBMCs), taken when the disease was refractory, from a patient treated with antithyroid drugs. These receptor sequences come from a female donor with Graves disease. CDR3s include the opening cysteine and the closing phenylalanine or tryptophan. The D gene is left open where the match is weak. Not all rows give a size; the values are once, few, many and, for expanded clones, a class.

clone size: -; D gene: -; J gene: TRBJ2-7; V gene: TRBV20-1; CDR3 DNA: TGCAGTGCTATGAAAGCGACTAGCTCCTACGAGCAGTACTTC; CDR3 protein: CSAMKATSSYEQYF
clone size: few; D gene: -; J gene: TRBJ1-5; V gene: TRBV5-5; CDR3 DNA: TGTGCCAGCAGCCGAGGGGAGGGCGGGAGCAATCAGCCCCAGCATTTT; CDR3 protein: CASSRGEGGSNQPQHF
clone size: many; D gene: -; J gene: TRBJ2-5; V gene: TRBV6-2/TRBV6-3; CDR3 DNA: TGTGCCAGCAGTTACGGCGGCCAAGAGACCCAGTACTTC; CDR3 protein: CASSYGGQETQYF
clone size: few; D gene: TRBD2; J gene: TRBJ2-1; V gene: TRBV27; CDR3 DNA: TGTGCCAGCAGCCTAGCGGGAGGGCCTTATGAGCAGTCCTTC; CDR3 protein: CASSLAGGPYEQSF
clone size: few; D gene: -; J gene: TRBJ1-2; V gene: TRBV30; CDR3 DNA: TGTGCCTGGAGTGACCAGGGGATGGGGGACTATGGCTACACCTTC; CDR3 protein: CAWSDQGMGDYGYTF
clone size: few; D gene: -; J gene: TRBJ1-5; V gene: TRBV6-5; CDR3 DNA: TGTGCCAGCAGTTACACCGACAGGCCACAGCCCCAGCATTTT; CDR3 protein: CASSYTDRPQPQHF
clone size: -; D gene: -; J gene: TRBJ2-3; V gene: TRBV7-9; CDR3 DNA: TGTGCCAGCAGCTTAGACTGGGCGGTAGGCCCAGATACGCAGTATTTT; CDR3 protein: CASSLDWAVGPDTQYF
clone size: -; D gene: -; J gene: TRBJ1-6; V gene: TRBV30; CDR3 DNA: TGTGCCTGGACGGACCGGGTTTCAAATTCACCCCTCCACTTT; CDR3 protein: CAWTDRVSNSPLHF
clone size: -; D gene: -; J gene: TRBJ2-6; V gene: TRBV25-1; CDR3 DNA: TGTGCCAGCAGTGATCTAGTAACTGGGGCCAACGTCCTGACTTTC; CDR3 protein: CASSDLVTGANVLTF
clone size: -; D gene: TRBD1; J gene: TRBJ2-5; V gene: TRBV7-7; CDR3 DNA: TGTGCTAGCAGCTTAGCCGCACGGGGACAGCAGACCCAGTACTTC; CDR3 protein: CASSLAARGQQTQYF
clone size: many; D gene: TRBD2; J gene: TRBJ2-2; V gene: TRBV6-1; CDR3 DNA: TGTGCCAGCACACAGCGGGAGACCACCGGGGAGCTGTTTTTT; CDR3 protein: CASTQRETTGELFF